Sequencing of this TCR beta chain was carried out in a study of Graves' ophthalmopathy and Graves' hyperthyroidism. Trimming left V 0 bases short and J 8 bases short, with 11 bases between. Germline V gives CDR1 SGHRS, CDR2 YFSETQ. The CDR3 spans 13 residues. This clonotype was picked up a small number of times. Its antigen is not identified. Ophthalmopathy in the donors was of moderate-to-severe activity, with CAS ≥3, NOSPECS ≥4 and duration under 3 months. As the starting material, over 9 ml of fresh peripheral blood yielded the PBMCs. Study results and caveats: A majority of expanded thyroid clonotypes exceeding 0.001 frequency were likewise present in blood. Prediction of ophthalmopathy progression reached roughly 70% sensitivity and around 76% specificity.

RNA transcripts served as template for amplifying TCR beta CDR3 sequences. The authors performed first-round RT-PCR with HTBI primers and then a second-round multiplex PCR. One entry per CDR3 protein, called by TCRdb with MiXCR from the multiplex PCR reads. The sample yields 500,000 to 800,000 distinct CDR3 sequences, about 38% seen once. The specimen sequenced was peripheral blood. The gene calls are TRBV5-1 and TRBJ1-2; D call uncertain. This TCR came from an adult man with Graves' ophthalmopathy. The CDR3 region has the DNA TGCGCCAGCAGCTTGGGACCGCAGAGAGGCTACACCTTC. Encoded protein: CASSLGPQRGYTF.